This TCR beta chain appears in the sequencing data of a study of cytomegalovirus exposure and HLA in healthy donors. Background on the study: Earlier findings included about 120 million unique TCR beta sequences obtained from roughly 200 million T cells. Genotyping showed roughly 86% of roughly 390 donors falling in the Caucasian-associated ancestry cluster. Broader study findings: TRBV6-2, TRBV6-3 and some other V segments were unresolvable in 87-base-pair reads.

PCR primers comprised 60 Vbeta and 13 Jbeta primers. The authors' processing: In a later analysis, the count reached 76 million or so unique TCR beta chains, with 9 million to 11 million shared. Sequencing was performed with immunoSEQ multiplex PCR; in TCRdb, only in-frame clones are kept and a portion is missing. D and trimming come from the DNA, and the V and J calls and clone size come from that table. The top ten clones hold about 2.2% of a sample with 160,000 or so clones, about 80% of them seen once. Regarding this clone: Its antigen is still unknown. The junction departs from the called germline gene at one end, perhaps through a read error.

Germline values: CDR1 SEHNR, CDR2 FQNEAQ (reference sequence). CDR3 length: 12 amino acids. Sequenced sample: PBMCs. V usage is TRBV7-9 and J usage is TRBJ2-5; the match to TRBD1 covers 8 bases. This receptor was identified in a man in his forties or fifties in good health and CMV-seronegative. The CDR3 protein is CSSSWTGETQYF. Here the CDR3 DNA reads TGTTCCAGCAGCTGGACAGGGGAGACCCAGTACTTC.